This entry features one T cell receptor (beta chain) sequence. Its specificity is unknown. The time point: patch test 1, 2 weeks after DPC sensitization. The treatment: therapeutic diphenylcyclopropenone sensitization with weekly scalp DPC. The study extracted total RNA from unfractionated whole blood. Blood sampling occurred before each patch-test application. The ends lost 5 bases at V and 1 base at J; junction bases unmatched: 12. Germline values: CDR1 LGHDT, CDR2 YNNKEL (reference sequence). The CDR3 consists of 17 residues. The data were taken from a study of human T cells and chemical hapten exposure. Study overall: The patch tests put 0.01% DPC on the skin of the upper back and were read 6 days later.

MiXCR, run by TCRdb on the RACE reads, gives a single entry per CDR3 protein. Seen here are approximately 43,000 distinct CDR3 sequences, 3.5% to 4% observed once, and the top ten hold around 26%. Whole-study findings and limits: DPC sensitization did not alter TCRs above 1 in 1000 frequency. There was alopecia in the donors, so their immune response may differ from that of healthy people.

The chain is built from TRBV3-1 and TRBJ2-3, with TRBD2 matching over 7 bases. The sequenced sample was whole blood, obtained in connection with sensitization to the hapten diphenylcyclopropenone (DPC). This receptor was taken from a man in his fifties or sixties with alopecia areata. Some clones in this sample may be carry-over from other donors' samples. In DNA form, the CDR3 reads TGTGCCAGCAGCTCCAGGCGAGCGGGGACCCGCACAGATACGCAGTATTTT. Its translation: CASSSRRAGTRTDTQYF.